This T cell receptor (beta chain) was sequenced for a study of cytomegalovirus exposure and HLA in healthy donors. Study-wide context: Earlier results showed roughly 120 million unique TCR beta sequences derived from roughly 190 million T cells. Findings of the study overall: TCR beta sequences reportedly predicted the HLA-A and HLA-B alleles of most subjects accurately.

On this clone: Antigen unknown.

It was healthy bone marrow donors who served as donors. 13 Jbeta primers and 60 Vbeta primers were used for the PCR. The protocol was immunoSEQ multiplex PCR, while the TCRdb copy is restricted to in-frame clones and leaves out a portion. This sample has fewer than 130,000 clones, with around two thirds found just once. The V end was cut by 0 bases, the J end by 7 bases, with 9 bases between. The CDR3 has 13 residues. Germline CDR1 SGHDN, CDR2 FVKESK. The source is a man aged 25 to 40 in good health and CMV-seropositive. The V and J genes are TRBV14 and TRBJ1-2; D unresolved. The specimen was PBMCs. The CDR3 DNA follows: TGTGCCAGCAGCCAAGAATTCTGGAGTGGCTACACCTTC. It is translated as CASSQEFWSGYTF. Full variable domain (missing parts from reference TRBV14 and TRBJ1-2): EAGVTQFPSHSVIEKGQTVTLRCDPISGHDNLYWYRRVMGKEIKFLLHFVKESKQDESGMPNNRFLAERTGGTYSTLKVQPAELEDSGVYFCASSQEFWSGYTFGSGTRLTVV.